The 26 T cell receptor beta chains given below trace back to one sample, sequenced in a study of blood T cell repertoires in COVID-19. Some clones are missing from TCRdb's copy, which holds only in-frame ones; the method was immunoSEQ multiplex PCR. This sample yields approximately 180,000 clones, of which roughly 86% are seen a single time; around 2.6% belongs to the top ten. Material: peripheral blood. These receptors came from a man aged 35 to 55 with active or convalescent COVID-19.

The gene calls are TRBV2 and TRBJ2-3; 13 nucleotides agree with TRBD2. This CDR3 is 16 amino acids long. The junction had 6 bases not matched to a gene; V was cut back by 5 bases and J by 4 bases. Germline loops: CDR1 SNHLY, CDR2 FYNNEI. DNA for the CDR3: TGTGCCAGCAGTCCTACTAGCGGGGGGGTGTCAGATACGCAGTATTTT. Its protein product is CASSPTSGGVSDTQYF.

The J gene is TRBJ1-2, the V gene TRBV5-4; TRBD1 agrees at 9 bases. Per the germline V gene, CDR1 is SGHNT and CDR2 is YYREEE (reference sequence). CDR3 length: 15 residues. J gave up 4 bases and V 0 bases, and 4 bases lay outside the gene matches. The CDR3 here is CASSLGTGGGYGYTF. The CDR3 nucleotides are TGTGCCAGCAGCTTGGGAACAGGGGGCGGCTATGGCTACACCTTC.

The chain has TRBV5-1 and TRBJ1-2; 11 positions agree with TRBD1. The CDR3 is made up of 17 amino acids. The ends lost 1 base at V and 2 bases at J; junction bases unmatched: 7. Germline CDR1 and CDR2: SGHRS and YFSETQ. The CDR3 spells CASSLRTGGLRNYGYTF. In DNA form, the CDR3 reads TGCGCCAGCAGCTTGAGGACAGGGGGCCTGAGGAACTATGGCTACACCTTC.

The rearrangement joins TRBV12-3 or TRBV12-4 to TRBJ2-1; no firm D call. The CDR3 is made up of 12 amino acids. V was shortened by 2 bases and J by 9 bases, with 8 bases between the two germline ends. CDR3 residues: CASSLQVVEQFF. The CDR3 coding sequence is TGTGCCAGCAGTTTACAGGTGGTTGAGCAGTTCTTC.

This clone was counted once. The chain couples TRBV5-4 to TRBJ1-1; TRBD1 agrees at 8 bases. This CDR3 has 18 residues. Trimming took 4 bases from V and 4 from J; bases not matched to a gene: 18. Germline CDR1 and CDR2: SGHNT and YYREEE (reference sequence). CDR3 sequence: CASSAGQEGEVGGTEAFF. CDR3 DNA sequence: TGTGCCAGCAGCGCGGGACAGGAGGGAGAGGTTGGAGGCACTGAAGCTTTCTTT.

This clone has a handful of counts. The rearrangement joins TRBV9 to TRBJ2-7; D may be TRBD1 (6 bases). The CDR3 covers 15 residues. V was pared by 0 bases and J by 3 bases, with 13 bases between. Per germline, CDR1 SGDLS and CDR2 YYNGEE. The CDR3 reads CASSVVSGQIYEQYF. The CDR3 DNA is TGTGCCAGCAGCGTAGTGTCAGGACAGATCTACGAGCAGTACTTC. Full variable domain (missing parts from reference TRBV9 and TRBJ2-7): DSGVTQTPKHLITATGQRVTLRCSPRSGDLSVYWYQQSLDQGLQFLIQYYNGEERAKGNILERFSAQQFPDLHSELNLSSLELGDSALYFCASSVVSGQIYEQYFGPGTRLTVT.

The chain employs TRBV16 and TRBJ2-2; D uncertain. There are 19 residues in the CDR3. Trimming cost V 1 base and J 0 bases, with 18 bases left between them. The germline V gene has CDR1 KGHSY and CDR2 FQNENV. DNA of the CDR3: TGTGCCAGCAGCCAATTAGGCCTCATCCGAAGCGCGAACACCGGGGAGCTGTTTTTT. Translating gives CASSQLGLIRSANTGELFF.

The genes are TRBV4-1 and TRBJ1-2, with D possibly being TRBD1 (5 bases). The germline gives CDR1 MGHRA, CDR2 YSYEKL. This CDR3 comprises 14 residues. V lost 3 bases, J lost 8 bases, and 16 bases lay in between. The CDR3, as DNA: TGCGCCAGCAGCCAGCCCCCCCCAGGGTACGGCTACACCTTC. Protein sequence: CASSQPPPGYGYTF.

The CDR3 DNA reads as TGCAGCGTTGAAGGCAGGGGGCTCCACGAGCAGTACTTC. This gives the protein CSVEGRGLHEQYF. The chain couples TRBV29-1 to TRBJ2-7, with TRBD1 identical over 8 bases. The germline V gene encodes CDR1 SQVTM and CDR2 ANQGSEA. The V segment lost 1 base and the J segment 5 bases; nucleotides outside the gene matches: 4. The CDR3 is made up of 13 amino acids.

The gene calls are TRBV13 and TRBJ2-5, with D unresolved. V was cut by 5 bases and J by 3 bases, with 10 bases left in between. Germline V gives CDR1 PRHDT, CDR2 FYEKMQ (reference sequence). The CDR3 totals 13 residues. In DNA, the CDR3 is TGTGCCAGCAGCCCAAATCCGGAAGAGACCCAGTACTTC. Protein: CASSPNPEETQYF.

This chain joins TRBV19 and TRBJ1-2; 10 bases agree with TRBD1. J was trimmed by 2 bases and V by 4 bases; bases with no gene match: 7. CDR1 is LNHDA and CDR2 is SQIVND in the germline V gene (reference sequence). This CDR3 comprises 16 residues. DNA for the CDR3: TGTGCCAGTAGTACCGTCCGGGACAGGGGCAACTATGGCTACACCTTC. Translated, it gives CASSTVRDRGNYGYTF. The entire variable domain, with the rest obtained from reference TRBV19 and TRBJ1-2, is as follows: DGGITQSPKYLFRKEGQNVTLSCEQNLNHDAMYWYRQDPGQGLRLIYYSQIVNDFQKGDIAEGYSVSREKKESFPLTVTSAQKNPTAFYLCASSTVRDRGNYGYTFGSGTRLTVV.

This chain links TRBV6-5 with TRBJ1-2; D may be TRBD1 (6 bases). V was shortened by 0 bases and J by 4 bases, with 12 bases between the two germline ends. Germline CDR1 is MNHEY and CDR2 is SVGAGI. This CDR3 region has 15 residues. The CDR3 reads CASSYSAGEGYGYTF. The CDR3 DNA reads TGTGCCAGCAGTTACTCGGCAGGGGAGGGCTATGGCTACACCTTC.

This sequence joins TRBV28 and TRBJ1-2; the D is unclear. This CDR3 is 14 amino acids long. With 7 bases removed from V and 0 bases from J, the gap between germline ends came to 12 bases. Germline CDR1 MDHEN, CDR2 SYDVKM. CDR3 loop: CASTRLLANYGYTF. CDR3 nucleotide sequence: TGTGCCAGCACTCGCCTCCTAGCTAACTATGGCTACACCTTC.

The rearrangement links TRBV7-8 to TRBJ2-7; TRBD2 agrees at 12 bases. Germline assignment: CDR1 SGHVS and CDR2 FQNEAQ. CDR3 length equals 14 residues. The V and J ends lost 4 bases and 3 bases, in that order; junction bases with no gene match: 1. CDR3 DNA: TGTGCCAGCAGCTGGACTAGCGGGGACTACGAGCAGTACTTC. It encodes CASSWTSGDYEQYF.

V is TRBV6-5 and J is TRBJ1-2; D ambiguous. The CDR3 loop spans 11 amino acids. V was cut by 7 bases and J by 2 bases, with 5 bases left in between. Germline CDR1 MNHEY, CDR2 SVGAGI. CDR3 protein: CASTQNYGYTF. In nucleotides, the CDR3 is TGTGCCAGCACACAGAACTATGGCTACACCTTC.

The rearrangement joins TRBV6-2 or TRBV6-3 to TRBJ1-2; 7 bases match TRBD1. The CDR3 consists of 15 residues. The V and J ends lost 4 bases and 6 bases, in that order; junction bases with no gene match: 11. The germline gives CDR1 MNHEY, CDR2 SVGEGT. CDR3 DNA sequence: TGTGCCAGCAGTTTAACAGGGGAGACAGCCAATGGCTACACCTTC. Amino acids: CASSLTGETANGYTF.

This clone has only one observation. The chain uses TRBV19 and TRBJ1-2, with D possibly TRBD1 on 6 matching bases. The V and J ends lost 5 bases and 2 bases respectively, with 21 bases between them. This CDR3 spans 17 amino acids. Germline V gene lookup returns CDR1 LNHDA and CDR2 SQIVND (reference sequence). The CDR3 sequence: CASSDGWGQGRNYGYTF. CDR3 DNA sequence: TGTGCCAGTAGTGATGGCTGGGGGCAGGGTAGAAACTATGGCTACACCTTC.

This chain uses TRBV15 with TRBJ1-5; D unresolved. The V end was cut by 3 bases, the J end by 2 bases, with 17 bases between. The CDR3 spans 17 residues. The germline gives CDR1 LNHNV, CDR2 YYDKDF (reference sequence). The chain's CDR3 is CATSRARETVGNQPQHF. CDR3 DNA sequence: TGTGCCACCAGCAGGGCCCGGGAGACCGTGGGCAATCAGCCCCAGCATTTT.

This chain joins TRBV28 and TRBJ1-1; tentatively, D is TRBD1 (6 bases). The V gene lost 7 bases and the J gene lost 3 bases, with 21 bases spanning the gap. Germline V lookup: CDR1 MDHEN, CDR2 SYDVKM. The CDR3 has 16 residues. CDR3 DNA sequence: TGTGCCAGCATAATCTTCGGGGGGCCTGGGGACACTGAAGCTTTCTTT. Its translation: CASIIFGGPGDTEAFF.

V usage is TRBV28 and J usage is TRBJ2-1; 8 positions agree with TRBD2. Trimming took 3 bases from V and 7 from J; bases not matched to a gene: 5. This CDR3 spans 14 amino acids. The germline V gene has CDR1 MDHEN and CDR2 SYDVKM. Here the CDR3 reads CASSLVGTRNEQFF. The DNA for the CDR3 is TGTGCCAGCAGTTTGGTGGGGACTAGGAATGAGCAGTTCTTC.

The chain uses TRBV4-3 and TRBJ1-4; TRBD1 aligns across 8 bases. V lost 0 bases to trimming and J lost 7 bases; unmatched junction nucleotides: 4. The germline CDR1 and CDR2 sequences are LGHNA and YSLEER. There are 15 residues in the CDR3. As DNA, the CDR3 is TGCGCCAGCAGCCAAGAGGCAGGGACAGGTGAAAAACTGTTTTTT. Protein product: CASSQEAGTGEKLFF.

CDR3 DNA sequence: TGCGCCACCCGACAGTCCATCACAGATACGCAGTATTTT. Translation: CATRQSITDTQYF. V is TRBV10-2 and J is TRBJ2-3; tentatively, D is TRBD1 (5 bases). Trimming removed 10 bases at V and 2 bases at J, with 13 bases between. The CDR3 spans 13 residues. Germline-derived CDR1 and CDR2 are WSHSY and SAAADI.

The CDR3 region has the DNA TGTGCCAGCAGCGCATTAGAGGACATGGGGGGGCGAGGATCACCCCTCCACTTT. This gives the protein CASSALEDMGGRGSPLHF. The chain is built from TRBV28 and TRBJ1-6, with D possibly matching TRBD1 (6 bases). This CDR3 contains 18 residues. Trimming removed 6 bases at V and 10 bases at J, with 28 bases between. Germline V lookup: CDR1 MDHEN, CDR2 SYDVKM.

V and J are TRBV10-3 and TRBJ1-4; 10 bases line up with TRBD1. Germline V gene sequence: CDR1 ENHRY, CDR2 SYGVKD. Trimming at V came to 6 bases and at J to 10 bases, leaving 8 bases not matched to a gene. The CDR3 runs 14 residues. The CDR3 bases are TGTGCCATCAGCCCCGGGACAGGGGAAGTAAAACTGTTTTTT. It yields the protein CAISPGTGEVKLFF.

This clone was detected a few times. The chain recombines TRBV6-1 with TRBJ1-3; the D is unclear. The CDR3 runs to 13 residues. Germline loops: CDR1 MNHNS, CDR2 SASEGT. Trimming left V 2 bases short and J 3 bases short, with 5 bases between. Here the CDR3 reads CASSELSGNTIYF. In DNA, the CDR3 is TGTGCCAGCAGTGAACTGAGTGGAAACACCATATATTTT.

The chain links TRBV28 to TRBJ1-6; 9 nucleotides agree with TRBD1. This CDR3 spans 15 amino acids. Germline V gene lookup returns CDR1 MDHEN and CDR2 SYDVKM. Unmatched junction bases numbered 3, after V lost 2 bases and J lost 7 bases. The CDR3 DNA follows: TGTGCCAGCAGTTTAAGCGACAGGGGGAATTCACCCCTCCACTTT. Translating gives CASSLSDRGNSPLHF.